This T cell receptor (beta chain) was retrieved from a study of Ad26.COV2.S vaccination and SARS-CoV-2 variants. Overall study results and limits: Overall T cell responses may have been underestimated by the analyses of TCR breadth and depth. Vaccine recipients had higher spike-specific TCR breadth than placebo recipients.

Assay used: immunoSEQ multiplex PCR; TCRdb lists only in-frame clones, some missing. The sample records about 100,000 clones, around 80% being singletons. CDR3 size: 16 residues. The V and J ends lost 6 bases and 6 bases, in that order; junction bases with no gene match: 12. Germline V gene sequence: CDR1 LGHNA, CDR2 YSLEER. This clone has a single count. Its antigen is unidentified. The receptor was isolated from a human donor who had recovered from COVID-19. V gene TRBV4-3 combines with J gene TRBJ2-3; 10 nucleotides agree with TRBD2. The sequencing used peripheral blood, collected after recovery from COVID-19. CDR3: CASSPGPSGGPDTQYF. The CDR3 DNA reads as TGCGCCAGCAGTCCCGGTCCTAGCGGGGGCCCCGATACGCAGTATTTT.